This is a list of T cell receptor beta chains from one sample in a study of molecular identifiers for immune sequencing clone quantification. TCRdb independently ran MiXCR on the PCR reads; one entry per CDR3 protein. The sample records about 67,000 distinct CDR3 sequences, around 17% being singletons. The sequenced material came from naive CD8+ T cells from blood, with Jurkat cell RNA spiked in. The receptors were gathered from a human donor in good health. Some libraries in this study had Jurkat cell RNA spiked in. The CDR3 runs from the conserved cysteine through the conserved F or W. Fields, in order: J gene, V gene, clone size, D gene, CDR3 DNA, CDR3 protein. A D gene is named only where the DNA matches it firmly. A clone size is listed for some rows: how often the clone was seen (once, few, many), or a class if it is expanded.

j_gene: TRBJ2-5
v_gene: TRBV11-3
abundance: .
d_gene: .
CDR3nt: TGTGCCAGCAGCATACGACTGGAGATCCAAGAGGCCCAGTACTTC
CDR3aa: CASSIRLEIQEAQYF

j_gene: TRBJ2-7
v_gene: TRBV20-1
abundance: few
d_gene: TRBD2
CDR3nt: TGCAGTGCTAGTAAGCGGGAGGGCCCCTACGAGCAGTACTTC
CDR3aa: CSASKREGPYEQYF

j_gene: TRBJ1-1
v_gene: TRBV4-1
abundance: many
d_gene: .
CDR3nt: TGCGCCAGCAGCCAAGAAGTGTCGATTTTGAACACTGAAGCTTTCTTT
CDR3aa: CASSQEVSILNTEAFF

j_gene: TRBJ2-3
v_gene: TRBV2
abundance: many
d_gene: TRBD1
CDR3nt: TGTGCCATTTTGACAGGGGGACGGACAGATACGCAGTATTTT
CDR3aa: CAILTGGRTDTQYF

j_gene: TRBJ2-7
v_gene: TRBV7-9
abundance: many
d_gene: .
CDR3nt: TGTGCCAGCAGCTCCCCAACTTCGTACGGAAGCGACTACTACGAGCAGTACTTC
CDR3aa: CASSSPTSYGSDYYEQYF

j_gene: TRBJ2-5
v_gene: TRBV4-1
abundance: many
d_gene: .
CDR3nt: TGCGCCAGCAGCCAAGCCATAGCGGACCAAGAGACCCAGTACTTC
CDR3aa: CASSQAIADQETQYF

j_gene: TRBJ2-3
v_gene: TRBV7-9
abundance: many
d_gene: TRBD2
CDR3nt: TGTGCCAGCAGCTTGGCGCCGGGACTAGGTGTGGATACGCAGTATTTT
CDR3aa: CASSLAPGLGVDTQYF

j_gene: TRBJ2-7
v_gene: TRBV20-1
abundance: many
d_gene: .
CDR3nt: TGCAGTGCTAATAGTATCACCGATACTGTCACCTACGAGCAGTACTTC
CDR3aa: CSANSITDTVTYEQYF

j_gene: TRBJ2-1
v_gene: TRBV11-2
abundance: many
d_gene: .
CDR3nt: TGTGCCAGCAGCTTAAATGAGCAGTTCTTC
CDR3aa: CASSLNEQFF

j_gene: TRBJ1-2
v_gene: TRBV27
abundance: many
d_gene: TRBD1
CDR3nt: TGTGCCAGCAGTTTACTCGCAGGGGGCACGCATGGCTACACCTTC
CDR3aa: CASSLLAGGTHGYTF

j_gene: TRBJ1-4
v_gene: TRBV7-2
abundance: many
d_gene: TRBD1
CDR3nt: TGTGCCAGCAGCCCACCCCCGTGGCAGGGGGCAACTAATGAAAAACTGTTTTTT
CDR3aa: CASSPPPWQGATNEKLFF

j_gene: TRBJ2-3
v_gene: TRBV7-9
abundance: many
d_gene: .
CDR3nt: TGTGCCAGCAGCCCATGGGGGGACGGGCCCCCAGATACGCAGTATTTT
CDR3aa: CASSPWGDGPPDTQYF

j_gene: TRBJ2-7
v_gene: TRBV7-8
abundance: few
d_gene: .
CDR3nt: TGTGCCAGCAGCAACCCCTTCGGGGGTATCTACGAGCAGTACTTC
CDR3aa: CASSNPFGGIYEQYF

j_gene: TRBJ2-3
v_gene: TRBV15
abundance: many
d_gene: TRBD2
CDR3nt: TGTGCCACCAAGACTAGCGGGAGGTATGATACGCAGTATTTT
CDR3aa: CATKTSGRYDTQYF

j_gene: TRBJ2-7
v_gene: TRBV6-1
abundance: many
d_gene: .
CDR3nt: TGTGCCAGCAGCTCCCGGCAGCTATACGAGCAGTACTTC
CDR3aa: CASSSRQLYEQYF

j_gene: TRBJ2-3
v_gene: TRBV5-5
abundance: many
d_gene: TRBD2
CDR3nt: TGTGCCAGCAGCTTGAATGGACTAGCAGATACGCAGTATTTT
CDR3aa: CASSLNGLADTQYF

j_gene: TRBJ2-7
v_gene: TRBV27
abundance: .
d_gene: TRBD1
CDR3nt: TGCGCCAGCAGTTTAACAGGGGGCTTTTTCTACGAGCAGTACTTC
CDR3aa: CASSLTGGFFYEQYF

j_gene: TRBJ2-5
v_gene: TRBV6-1
abundance: few
d_gene: .
CDR3nt: TGTGCCAGCAGTGAATTTAGTGCGTACCAAGAGACCCAGTACTTC
CDR3aa: CASSEFSAYQETQYF

j_gene: TRBJ2-7
v_gene: TRBV4-2
abundance: few
d_gene: .
CDR3nt: TGTGCCAGCAGCCAAGAAAGGGGGACGGTTCGCTCCTACGAGCAGTACTTC
CDR3aa: CASSQERGTVRSYEQYF

j_gene: TRBJ1-2
v_gene: TRBV29-1
abundance: many
d_gene: .
CDR3nt: TGCAGCGTTGAAAACAATAGCTATGGCTACACCTTC
CDR3aa: CSVENNSYGYTF

j_gene: TRBJ2-7
v_gene: TRBV6-1
abundance: many
d_gene: TRBD1
CDR3nt: TGTGCCAGCAGTTTCGGACAGGTGCCCTACGAGCAGTACTTC
CDR3aa: CASSFGQVPYEQYF

j_gene: TRBJ2-1
v_gene: TRBV5-8
abundance: many
d_gene: TRBD2
CDR3nt: TGTGCCAGCAGCTCCTCCCAGGGGATAGTGACTAGCGGGAGAGTGAATGAGCAGTTCTTC
CDR3aa: CASSSSQGIVTSGRVNEQFF

j_gene: TRBJ2-2
v_gene: TRBV3-1
abundance: many
d_gene: .
CDR3nt: TGTGCCAGCAGCCCCCTCCGGTGGGGTGAGAACACCGGGGAGCTGTTTTTT
CDR3aa: CASSPLRWGENTGELFF

j_gene: TRBJ2-3
v_gene: TRBV7-2
abundance: many
d_gene: TRBD1
CDR3nt: TGTGCCAGCAGCTTATGGCCTCCAATGGGACAGAGCACAGATACGCAGTATTTT
CDR3aa: CASSLWPPMGQSTDTQYF

j_gene: TRBJ2-1
v_gene: TRBV7-2
abundance: .
d_gene: .
CDR3nt: TGTGCCAGCATGTGGGGTTACAATGAGCAGTTCTTC
CDR3aa: CASMWGYNEQFF

j_gene: TRBJ2-7
v_gene: TRBV27
abundance: many
d_gene: .
CDR3nt: TGTGCCAGCAGTGCCGCAGGCGAGCAGTACTTC
CDR3aa: CASSAAGEQYF

j_gene: TRBJ1-1
v_gene: TRBV19
abundance: few
d_gene: TRBD1
CDR3nt: TGTGCCAGTAGTATCTCGTCGACAGGGGTGACTGAAGCTTTCTTT
CDR3aa: CASSISSTGVTEAFF

j_gene: TRBJ1-2
v_gene: TRBV13
abundance: many
d_gene: TRBD1
CDR3nt: TGTGCCAGCAGCTTAGGGCAGGGGGATGGCTACACCTTC
CDR3aa: CASSLGQGDGYTF

j_gene: TRBJ2-6
v_gene: TRBV7-9
abundance: many
d_gene: .
CDR3nt: TGTGCCAGCAGCTTTGATCCAGCCTCTGGGGCCAACGTCCTGACTTTC
CDR3aa: CASSFDPASGANVLTF

j_gene: TRBJ2-2
v_gene: TRBV24-1
abundance: .
d_gene: .
CDR3nt: TGTGCCACCAGTGATTTCGGCAATCCTGGCACCAGGGAGCTGTTTTTT
CDR3aa: CATSDFGNPGTRELFF

j_gene: TRBJ2-1
v_gene: TRBV10-3
abundance: many
d_gene: TRBD2
CDR3nt: TGTGCCAACCGGGGGGGGGCCTACAATGAGCAGTTCTTC
CDR3aa: CANRGGAYNEQFF

j_gene: TRBJ1-5
v_gene: TRBV21-1
abundance: many
d_gene: .
CDR3nt: TGTGCCAGTTCAGGGGCCCAGCCCCAGCATTTT
CDR3aa: CASSGAQPQHF

j_gene: TRBJ2-7
v_gene: TRBV19
abundance: .
d_gene: TRBD2
CDR3nt: TGTGCCAGTAGTCATGGACTAGCGGGTGTCGAGCAGTACTTC
CDR3aa: CASSHGLAGVEQYF

j_gene: TRBJ2-1
v_gene: TRBV19
abundance: few
d_gene: TRBD2
CDR3nt: TGTGCCAGTAGTGCGACAGTATCCGGACTAGCGTACTACAATGAGCAGTTCTTC
CDR3aa: CASSATVSGLAYYNEQFF

j_gene: TRBJ2-3
v_gene: TRBV3-1
abundance: many
d_gene: .
CDR3nt: TGTGCCAGCAGCCAAGAATACAGCATCCAGACTTCTGAGGATACGCAGTATTTT
CDR3aa: CASSQEYSIQTSEDTQYF

j_gene: TRBJ2-7
v_gene: TRBV2
abundance: many
d_gene: .
CDR3nt: TGTGCCACCTCAGAGACAAACTCCTACGAGCAGTACTTC
CDR3aa: CATSETNSYEQYF

j_gene: TRBJ2-7
v_gene: TRBV7-6
abundance: few
d_gene: .
CDR3nt: TGTGCCAGCAGCTTAGACCCCCGGGGAAGGGCCTACGAGCAGTACTTC
CDR3aa: CASSLDPRGRAYEQYF